The 7 T cell receptor beta chains below all came from one sample that was sequenced in a study of T cells in Graves' hyperthyroidism and ophthalmopathy. Regions amplified from RNA transcripts were the TCR beta CDR3 regions. With the HTBI primer set, the TCR CDR3 went through a first round of RT-PCR. TCRdb ran MiXCR on the multiplex PCR reads and lists one entry per CDR3 protein. This table holds around 690,000 distinct CDR3 sequences, 15% to 20% found once. The sample consisted of blood. The receptor set was obtained from a man in his fifties or sixties with Graves' hyperthyroidism.

This clonotype was seen a handful of times. The chain combines TRBV28 with TRBJ2-3; D gene unclear. Trimming shortened V by 4 bases and J by 6 bases, and 11 bases separated the two germline ends. The CDR3 spans 13 residues. CDR1 MDHEN and CDR2 SYDVKM come from the germline V gene. The DNA of the CDR3 is TGTGCCAGCAGTTCCGCCCAAGTGGATACGCAGTATTTT. Its protein is CASSSAQVDTQYF.

This clonotype was seen many times. The chain has TRBV6-2 or TRBV6-3 and TRBJ1-5; TRBD1 is a possible D gene (5 bases). This CDR3 has 13 residues. Trimming removed 6 bases at V and 4 bases at J, with 10 bases between. Germline V lookup: CDR1 MNHEY, CDR2 SVGEGT. The CDR3 DNA is TGTGCCAGCAGCGGGACCGAGAATCAGCCCCAGCATTTT. Amino acid sequence: CASSGTENQPQHF.

This chain links TRBV29-1 with TRBJ2-3; a possible D gene is TRBD2 (5 bases). CDR1 is SQVTM and CDR2 is ANQGSEA in the germline V gene. The germline V and J ends were trimmed by 8 bases and 2 bases, with 17 bases remaining between them. The CDR3 consists of 14 residues. Here the CDR3 reads CSFRGAMLTDTQYF. In DNA form, the CDR3 reads TGCAGCTTCCGGGGAGCGATGCTCACAGATACGCAGTATTTT.

This chain links TRBV7-2 with TRBJ1-5; 8 positions agree with TRBD1. The CDR3 contains 14 residues. Germline assignment: CDR1 SGHTA and CDR2 FQGNSA. With V trimmed by 5 bases and J by 6 bases, 6 bases remained unmatched. The CDR3 DNA follows: TGTGCCAGCAGCGAGACAGGGGTGGTTCAGCCCCAGCATTTT. It specifies CASSETGVVQPQHF.

This clonotype has a count of ten or more. The genes are TRBV7-8 and TRBJ1-1, with D possibly matching TRBD1 (5 bases). V dropped 5 bases and J dropped 4 bases, with 14 bases sitting between them. The CDR3 runs to 14 residues. Germline V gene lookup returns CDR1 SGHVS and CDR2 FQNEAQ. The CDR3 reads CASSPQAGFTEAFF. The CDR3 DNA is TGTGCCAGCAGCCCTCAAGCAGGGTTCACTGAAGCTTTCTTT.

The V gene is TRBV5-1, the J gene TRBJ2-3; weak D call: TRBD2 (6 bases). CDR3 length: 16 amino acids. V lost 0 bases and J lost 2, with 13 bases in between. Germline CDR1 and CDR2: SGHRS and YFSETQ. CDR3 residues: CASSLGLWGLTDTQYF. CDR3 nucleotides: TGCGCCAGCAGCTTGGGCCTTTGGGGACTCACAGATACGCAGTATTTT.

Remarks on this clonotype: This may be a read error: a much more frequent sequence differs by one nucleotide. Given the absence of the conserved phenylalanine or tryptophan at the CDR3 end, a read error is likely. This sequence joins TRBV24-1 and TRBJ2-5, with a possible D match to TRBD2 (6 bases). This CDR3 has 16 residues. Germline CDR1 and CDR2: KGHDR and SFDVKD. The ends were cut back, 3 bases at V and 2 bases at J, with 15 bases in the middle. CDR3 coding DNA: TGTGCCACCAGTGATCCCCTGGAGGGGACGCAAGAGACCCAGTACCTC. It encodes CATSDPLEGTQETQYL.